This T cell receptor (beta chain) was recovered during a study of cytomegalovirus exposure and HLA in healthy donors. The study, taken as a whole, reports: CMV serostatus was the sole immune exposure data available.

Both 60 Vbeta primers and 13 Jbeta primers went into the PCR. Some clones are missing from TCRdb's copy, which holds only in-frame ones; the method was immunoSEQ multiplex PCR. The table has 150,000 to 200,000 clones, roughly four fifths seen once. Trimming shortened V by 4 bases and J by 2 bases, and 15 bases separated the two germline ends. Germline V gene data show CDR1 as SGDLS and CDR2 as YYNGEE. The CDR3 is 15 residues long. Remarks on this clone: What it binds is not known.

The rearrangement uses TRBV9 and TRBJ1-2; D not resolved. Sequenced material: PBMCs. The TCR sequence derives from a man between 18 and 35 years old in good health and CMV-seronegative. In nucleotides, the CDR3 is TGTGCCAGCAGCTGGGAAGCGGGAGGAAACTATGGCTACACCTTC. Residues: CASSWEAGGNYGYTF.